The present entry profiles one T cell receptor (beta chain) with its context. Its antigen remains unknown. The data were taken from a study of glioma-infiltrating T cells. Whole-study findings and limits: Non-neoplastic patients had below-expected tissue-blood divergence, while all gliomas exceeded expectation.

V was shortened by 1 base and J by 0 bases, with 7 bases between the two germline ends. The CDR3 is 15 residues long. Amplification of TCR alpha and beta CDR3 regions from RNA used iRepertoire nested multiplex PCR. TCRdb ran MiXCR on the multiplex PCR reads and lists one entry per CDR3 protein. The table lists about 140,000 distinct CDR3 sequences, about two fifths of them singletons, with around 18% in the top ten. The receptor's source is a human donor with low-grade glioma or glioblastoma, undergoing nonglioma brain surgery, or in good health (not recorded which). Sequenced input: glioma tissue, nonneoplastic brain tissue, or PBMCs (not recorded which). The chain employs TRBV12-3 or TRBV12-4 and TRBJ2-4; tentative D call: TRBD2 (5 bases). Written as DNA, the CDR3 is TGTGCCAGCAGTTTAGGGACTTTAGCCAAAAACATTCAGTACTTC. Translation: CASSLGTLAKNIQYF.